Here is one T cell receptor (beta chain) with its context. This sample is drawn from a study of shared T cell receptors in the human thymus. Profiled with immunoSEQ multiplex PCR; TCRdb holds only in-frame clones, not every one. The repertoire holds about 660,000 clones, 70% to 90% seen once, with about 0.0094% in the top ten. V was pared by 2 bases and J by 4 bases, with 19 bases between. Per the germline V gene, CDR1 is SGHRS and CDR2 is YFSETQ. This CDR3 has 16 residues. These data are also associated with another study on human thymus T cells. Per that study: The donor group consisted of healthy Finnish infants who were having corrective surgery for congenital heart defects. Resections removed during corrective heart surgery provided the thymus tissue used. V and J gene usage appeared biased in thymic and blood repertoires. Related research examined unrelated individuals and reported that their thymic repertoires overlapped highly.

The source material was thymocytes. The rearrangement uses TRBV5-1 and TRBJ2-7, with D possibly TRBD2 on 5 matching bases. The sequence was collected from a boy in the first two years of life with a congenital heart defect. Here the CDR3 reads CASSLGVGAQIYEQYF. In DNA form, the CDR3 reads TGCGCCAGCAGCTTAGGAGTGGGAGCCCAGATTTACGAGCAGTACTTC.